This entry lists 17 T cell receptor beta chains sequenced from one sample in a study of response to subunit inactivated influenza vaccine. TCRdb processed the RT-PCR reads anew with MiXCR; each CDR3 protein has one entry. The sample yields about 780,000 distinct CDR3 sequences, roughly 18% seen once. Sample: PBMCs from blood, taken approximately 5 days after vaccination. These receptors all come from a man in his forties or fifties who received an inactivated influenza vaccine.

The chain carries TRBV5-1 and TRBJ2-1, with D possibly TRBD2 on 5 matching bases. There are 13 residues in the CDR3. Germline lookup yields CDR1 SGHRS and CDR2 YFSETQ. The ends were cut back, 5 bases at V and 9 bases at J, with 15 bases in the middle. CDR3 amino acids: CASRSGPAGEQFF. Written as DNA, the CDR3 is TGCGCCAGCAGATCGGGTCCCGCGGGTGAGCAGTTCTTC.

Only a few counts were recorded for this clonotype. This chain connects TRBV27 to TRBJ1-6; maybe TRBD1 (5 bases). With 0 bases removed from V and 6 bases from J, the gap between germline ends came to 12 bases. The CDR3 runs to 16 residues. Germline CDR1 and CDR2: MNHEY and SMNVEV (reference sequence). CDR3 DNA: TGTGCCAGCAGTTTATCGATGCAGAGGGGTAATTCACCCCTCCACTTT. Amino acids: CASSLSMQRGNSPLHF.

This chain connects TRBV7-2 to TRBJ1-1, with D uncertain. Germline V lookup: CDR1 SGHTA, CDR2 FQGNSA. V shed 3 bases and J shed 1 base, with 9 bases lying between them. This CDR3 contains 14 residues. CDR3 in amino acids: CASSFTDENTEAFF. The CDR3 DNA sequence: TGTGCCAGCAGCTTTACCGATGAGAACACTGAAGCTTTCTTT.

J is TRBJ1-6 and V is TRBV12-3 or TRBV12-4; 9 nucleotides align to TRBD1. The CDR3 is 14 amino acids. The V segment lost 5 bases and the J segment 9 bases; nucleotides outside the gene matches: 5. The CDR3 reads CASSRDRGVSPLHF. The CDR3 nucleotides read TGTGCCAGCAGTCGCGACAGGGGGGTTTCACCCCTCCACTTT.

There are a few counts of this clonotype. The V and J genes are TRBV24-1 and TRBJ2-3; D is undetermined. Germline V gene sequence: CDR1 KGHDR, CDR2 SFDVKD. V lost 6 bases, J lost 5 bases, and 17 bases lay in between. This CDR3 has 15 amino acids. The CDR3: CATSSQAYLGDTQYF. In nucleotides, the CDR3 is TGTGCCACCAGTTCCCAAGCCTATTTGGGAGATACGCAGTATTTT.

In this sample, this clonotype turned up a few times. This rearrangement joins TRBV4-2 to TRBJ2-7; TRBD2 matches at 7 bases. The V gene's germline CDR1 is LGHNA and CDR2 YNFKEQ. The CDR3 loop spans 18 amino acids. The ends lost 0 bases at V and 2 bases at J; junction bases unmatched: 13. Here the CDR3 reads CASSQEVRLAAIPYEQYF. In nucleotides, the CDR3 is TGTGCCAGCAGCCAAGAGGTAAGGCTAGCGGCAATCCCCTACGAGCAGTACTTC.

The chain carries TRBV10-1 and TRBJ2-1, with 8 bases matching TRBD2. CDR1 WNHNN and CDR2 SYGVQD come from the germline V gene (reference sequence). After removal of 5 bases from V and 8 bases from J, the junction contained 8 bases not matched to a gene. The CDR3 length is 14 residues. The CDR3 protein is CASSPRGGVHEQFF. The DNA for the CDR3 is TGCGCCAGCAGTCCACGGGGGGGCGTTCATGAGCAGTTCTTC.

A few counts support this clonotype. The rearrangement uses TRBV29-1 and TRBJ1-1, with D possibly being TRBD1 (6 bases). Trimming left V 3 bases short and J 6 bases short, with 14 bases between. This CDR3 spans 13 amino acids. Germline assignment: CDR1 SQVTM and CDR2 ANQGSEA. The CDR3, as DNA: TGCAGCGTTGATGCAGGGGTTTACGCTGAAGCTTTCTTT. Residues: CSVDAGVYAEAFF.

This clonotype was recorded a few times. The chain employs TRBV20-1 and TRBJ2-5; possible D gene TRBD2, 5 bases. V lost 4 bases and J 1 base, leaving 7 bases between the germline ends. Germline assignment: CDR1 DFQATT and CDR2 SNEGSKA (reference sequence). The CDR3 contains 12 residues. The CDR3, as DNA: TGCAGTGCTATGGCGGGCCAAGAGACCCAGTACTTC. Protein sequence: CSAMAGQETQYF.

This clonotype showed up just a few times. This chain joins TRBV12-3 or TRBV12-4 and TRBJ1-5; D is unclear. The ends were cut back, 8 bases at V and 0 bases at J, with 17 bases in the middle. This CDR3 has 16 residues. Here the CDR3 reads CASRRGRLYSNQPQHF. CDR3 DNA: TGTGCCAGCCGTCGCGGACGGTTGTATAGCAATCAGCCCCAGCATTTT.

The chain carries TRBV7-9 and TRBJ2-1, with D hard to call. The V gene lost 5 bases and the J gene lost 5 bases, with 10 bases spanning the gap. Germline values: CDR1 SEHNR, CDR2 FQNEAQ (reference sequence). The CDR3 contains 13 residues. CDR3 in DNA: TGTGCCAGCAGCCACATTAATAACAATGAGCAGTTCTTC. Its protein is CASSHINNNEQFF.

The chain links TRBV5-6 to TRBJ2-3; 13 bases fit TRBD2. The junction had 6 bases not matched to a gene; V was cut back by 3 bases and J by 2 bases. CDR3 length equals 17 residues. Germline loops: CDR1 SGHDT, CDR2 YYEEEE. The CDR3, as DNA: TGTGCCAGCAGCTCGTTGACTAGCGGGGGGTACACAGATACGCAGTATTTT. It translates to CASSSLTSGGYTDTQYF.

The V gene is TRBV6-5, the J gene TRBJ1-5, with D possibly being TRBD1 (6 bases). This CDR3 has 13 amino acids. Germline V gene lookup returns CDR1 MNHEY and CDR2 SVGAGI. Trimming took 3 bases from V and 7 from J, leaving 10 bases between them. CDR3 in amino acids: CASSYGRGQPQHF. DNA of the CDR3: TGTGCCAGCAGTTATGGCAGGGGCCAGCCCCAGCATTTT.

The CDR3, as DNA: TGTGCCAGCAGCACCTCAAGGGTTCGGTACAATGAGCAGTTCTTC. Its protein product is CASSTSRVRYNEQFF. The chain combines TRBV5-6 with TRBJ2-1, with D unclear. The CDR3 has 15 amino acids. Trimming removed 4 bases from V and 4 bases from J, with 15 bases in between. CDR1 SGHDT and CDR2 YYEEEE come from the germline V gene.

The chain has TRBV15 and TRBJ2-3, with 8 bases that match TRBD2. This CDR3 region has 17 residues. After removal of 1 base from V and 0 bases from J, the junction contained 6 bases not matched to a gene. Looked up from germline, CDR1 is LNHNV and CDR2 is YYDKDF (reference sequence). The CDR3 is CATSRALTSVSTDTQYF. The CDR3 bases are TGTGCCACCAGCAGAGCCTTGACTAGCGTCAGCACAGATACGCAGTATTTT.

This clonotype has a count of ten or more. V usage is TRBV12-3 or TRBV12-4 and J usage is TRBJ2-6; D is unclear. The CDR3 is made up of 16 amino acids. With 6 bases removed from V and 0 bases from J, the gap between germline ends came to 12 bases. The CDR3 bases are TGTGCCAGCAGCCCGATAAAAGTCTCTGGGGCCAACGTCCTGACTTTC. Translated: CASSPIKVSGANVLTF.

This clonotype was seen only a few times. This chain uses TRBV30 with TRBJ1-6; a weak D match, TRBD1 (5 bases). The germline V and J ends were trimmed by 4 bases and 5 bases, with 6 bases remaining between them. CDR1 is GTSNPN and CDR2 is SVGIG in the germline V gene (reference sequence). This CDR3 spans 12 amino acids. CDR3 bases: TGTGCCTGGACAGGGAATAATTCACCCCTCCACTTT. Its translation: CAWTGNNSPLHF.